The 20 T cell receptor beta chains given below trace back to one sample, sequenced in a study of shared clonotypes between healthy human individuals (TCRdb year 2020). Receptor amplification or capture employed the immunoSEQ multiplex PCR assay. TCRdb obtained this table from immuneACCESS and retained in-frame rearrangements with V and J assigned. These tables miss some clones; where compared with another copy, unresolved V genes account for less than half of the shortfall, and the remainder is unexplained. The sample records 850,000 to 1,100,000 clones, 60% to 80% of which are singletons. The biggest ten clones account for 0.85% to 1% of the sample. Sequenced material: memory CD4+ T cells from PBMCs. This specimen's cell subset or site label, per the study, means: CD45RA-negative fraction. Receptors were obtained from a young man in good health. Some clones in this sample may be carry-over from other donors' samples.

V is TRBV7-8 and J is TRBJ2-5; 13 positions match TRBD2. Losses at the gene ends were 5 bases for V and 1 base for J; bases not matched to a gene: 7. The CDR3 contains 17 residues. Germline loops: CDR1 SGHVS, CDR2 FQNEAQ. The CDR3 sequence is CASSDGTSGIVQETQYF. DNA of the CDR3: TGTGCCAGCAGCGATGGGACTAGCGGGATTGTCCAAGAGACCCAGTACTTC. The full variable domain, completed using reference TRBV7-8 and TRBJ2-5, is GAGVSQSPRYKVAKRGQDVALRCDPISGHVSLFWYQQALGQGPEFLTYFQNEAQLDKSGLPSDRFFAERPEGSVSTLKIQRTQQEDSAVYLCASSDGTSGIVQETQYFGPGTRLLVL.

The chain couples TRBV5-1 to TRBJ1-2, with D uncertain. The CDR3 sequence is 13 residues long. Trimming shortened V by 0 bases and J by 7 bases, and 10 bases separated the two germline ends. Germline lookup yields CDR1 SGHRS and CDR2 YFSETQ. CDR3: CASSLDSVSGYTF. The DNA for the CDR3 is TGCGCCAGCAGCTTGGATAGTGTGTCTGGCTACACCTTC.

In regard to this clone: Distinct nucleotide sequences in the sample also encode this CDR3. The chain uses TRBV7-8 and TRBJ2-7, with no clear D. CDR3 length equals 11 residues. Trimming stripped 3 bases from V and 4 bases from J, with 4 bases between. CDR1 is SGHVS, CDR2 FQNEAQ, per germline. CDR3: CASSLTYEQYF. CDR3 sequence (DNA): TGTGCCAGCAGCTTGACTTACGAGCAGTACTTC.

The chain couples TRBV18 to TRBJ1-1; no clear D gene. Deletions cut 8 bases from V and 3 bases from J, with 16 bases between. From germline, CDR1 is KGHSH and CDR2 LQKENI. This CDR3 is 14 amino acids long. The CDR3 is CASAVSLGDTEAFF. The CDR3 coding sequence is TGTGCCAGCGCAGTGAGCCTCGGCGACACTGAAGCTTTCTTT. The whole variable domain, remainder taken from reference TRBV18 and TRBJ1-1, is NAGVMQNPRHLVRRRGQEARLRCSPMKGHSHVYWYRQLPEEGLKFMVYLQKENIIDESGMPKERFSAEFPKEGPSILRIQQVVRGDSAAYFCASAVSLGDTEAFFGQGTRLTVV.

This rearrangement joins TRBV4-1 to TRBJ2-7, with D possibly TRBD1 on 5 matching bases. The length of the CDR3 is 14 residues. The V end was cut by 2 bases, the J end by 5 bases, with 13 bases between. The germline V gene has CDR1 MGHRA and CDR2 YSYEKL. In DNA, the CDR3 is TGCGCCAGCAGCCAATCCCGAAGCAGGGACGAGCAGTACTTC. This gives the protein CASSQSRSRDEQYF.

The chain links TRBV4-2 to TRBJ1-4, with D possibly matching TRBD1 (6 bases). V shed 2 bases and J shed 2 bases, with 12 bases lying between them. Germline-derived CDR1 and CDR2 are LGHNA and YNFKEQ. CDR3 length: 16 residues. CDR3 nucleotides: TGTGCCAGCAGCCAAACCGGAGGGGGGACTAATGAAAAACTGTTTTTT. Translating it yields CASSQTGGGTNEKLFF.

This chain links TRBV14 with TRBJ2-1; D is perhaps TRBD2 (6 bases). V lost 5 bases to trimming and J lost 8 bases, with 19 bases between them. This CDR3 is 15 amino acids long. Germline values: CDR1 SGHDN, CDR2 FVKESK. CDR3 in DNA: TGTGCCAGCAGCTTGGGGACTGGTGGTTGGGATGAGCAGTTCTTC. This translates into CASSLGTGGWDEQFF.

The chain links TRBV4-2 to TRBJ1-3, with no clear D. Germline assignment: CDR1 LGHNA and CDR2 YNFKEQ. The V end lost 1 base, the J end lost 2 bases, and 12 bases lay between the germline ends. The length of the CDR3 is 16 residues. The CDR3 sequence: CASSQGETGAGNTIYF. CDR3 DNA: TGTGCCAGCAGCCAAGGGGAGACTGGGGCTGGAAACACCATATATTTT.

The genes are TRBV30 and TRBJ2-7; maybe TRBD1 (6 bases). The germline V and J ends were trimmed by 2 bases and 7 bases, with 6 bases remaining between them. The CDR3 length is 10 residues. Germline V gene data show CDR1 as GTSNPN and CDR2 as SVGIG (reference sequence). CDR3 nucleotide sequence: TGTGCCTGGAGTAGGGGGGAGCAGTACTTC. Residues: CAWSRGEQYF.

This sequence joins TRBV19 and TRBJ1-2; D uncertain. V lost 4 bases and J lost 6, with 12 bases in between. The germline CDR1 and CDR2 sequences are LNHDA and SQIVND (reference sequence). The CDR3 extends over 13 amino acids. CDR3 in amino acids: CASSRTEVNGYTF. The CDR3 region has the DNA TGTGCCAGTAGTAGGACTGAAGTCAATGGCTACACCTTC.

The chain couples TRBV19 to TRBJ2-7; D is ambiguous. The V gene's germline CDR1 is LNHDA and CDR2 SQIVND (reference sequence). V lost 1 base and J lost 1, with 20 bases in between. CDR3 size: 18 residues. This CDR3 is CASSIVGPSIGGSYEQYF. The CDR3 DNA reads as TGTGCCAGTAGTATAGTCGGTCCGAGTATCGGCGGATCCTACGAGCAGTACTTC. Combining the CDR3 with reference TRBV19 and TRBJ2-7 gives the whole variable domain DGGITQSPKYLFRKEGQNVTLSCEQNLNHDAMYWYRQDPGQGLRLIYYSQIVNDFQKGDIAEGYSVSREKKESFPLTVTSAQKNPTAFYLCASSIVGPSIGGSYEQYFGPGTRLTVT.

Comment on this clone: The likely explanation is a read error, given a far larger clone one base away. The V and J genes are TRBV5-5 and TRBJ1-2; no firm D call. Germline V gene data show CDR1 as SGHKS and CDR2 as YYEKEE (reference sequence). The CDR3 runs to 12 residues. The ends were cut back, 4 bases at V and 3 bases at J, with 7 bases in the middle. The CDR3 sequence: CASSRTDYGYTF. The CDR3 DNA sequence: TGTGCCAGCAGCCGGACGGACTATGGCTACACCTTC.

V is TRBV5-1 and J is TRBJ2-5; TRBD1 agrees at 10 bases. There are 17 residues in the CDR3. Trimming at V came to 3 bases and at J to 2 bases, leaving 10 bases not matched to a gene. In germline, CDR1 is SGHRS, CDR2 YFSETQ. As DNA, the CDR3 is TGCGCCAGCAGCTCAAGGCGGGACAGGGGAGGGCAAGAGACCCAGTACTTC. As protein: CASSSRRDRGGQETQYF.

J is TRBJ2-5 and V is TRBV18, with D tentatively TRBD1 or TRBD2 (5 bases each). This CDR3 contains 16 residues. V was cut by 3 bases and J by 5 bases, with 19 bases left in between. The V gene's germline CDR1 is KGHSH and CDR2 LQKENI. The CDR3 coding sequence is TGTGCCAGCTCACCTTTGGGGACCTTGGTGGAGGAGACCCAGTACTTC. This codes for CASSPLGTLVEETQYF. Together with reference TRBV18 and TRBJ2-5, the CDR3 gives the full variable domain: NAGVMQNPRHLVRRRGQEARLRCSPMKGHSHVYWYRQLPEEGLKFMVYLQKENIIDESGMPKERFSAEFPKEGPSILRIQQVVRGDSAAYFCASSPLGTLVEETQYFGPGTRLLVL.

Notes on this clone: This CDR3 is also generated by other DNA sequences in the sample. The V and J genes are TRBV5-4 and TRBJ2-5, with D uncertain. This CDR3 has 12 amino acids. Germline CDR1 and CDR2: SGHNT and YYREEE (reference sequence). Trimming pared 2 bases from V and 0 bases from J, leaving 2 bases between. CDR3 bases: TGTGCCAGCAGCTTTGACCAAGAGACCCAGTACTTC. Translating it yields CASSFDQETQYF.

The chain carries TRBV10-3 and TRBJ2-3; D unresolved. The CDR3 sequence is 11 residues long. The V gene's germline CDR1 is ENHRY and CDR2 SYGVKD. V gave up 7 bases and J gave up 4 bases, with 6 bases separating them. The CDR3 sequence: CAIKGADTQYF. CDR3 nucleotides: TGTGCCATCAAGGGCGCAGATACGCAGTATTTT.

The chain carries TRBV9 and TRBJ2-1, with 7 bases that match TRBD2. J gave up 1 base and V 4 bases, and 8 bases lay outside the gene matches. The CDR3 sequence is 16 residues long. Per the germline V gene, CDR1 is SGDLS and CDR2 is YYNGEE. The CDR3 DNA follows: TGTGCCAGCAGCCCCAGTGGGGGGGGTTCCTACAATGAGCAGTTCTTC. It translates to CASSPSGGGSYNEQFF.

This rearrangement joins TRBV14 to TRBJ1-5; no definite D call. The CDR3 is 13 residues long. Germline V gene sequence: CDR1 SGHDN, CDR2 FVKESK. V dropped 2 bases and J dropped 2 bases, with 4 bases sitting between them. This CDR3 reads CASSQSGNQPQHF. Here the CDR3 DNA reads TGTGCCAGCAGCCAAAGTGGCAATCAGCCCCAGCATTTT.

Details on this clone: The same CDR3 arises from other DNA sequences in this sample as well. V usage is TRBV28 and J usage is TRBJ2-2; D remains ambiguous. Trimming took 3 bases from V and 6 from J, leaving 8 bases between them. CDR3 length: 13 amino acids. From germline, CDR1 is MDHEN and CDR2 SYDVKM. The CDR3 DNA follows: TGTGCCAGCAGTTTGTCCGGACCCGGGGAGCTGTTTTTT. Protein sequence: CASSLSGPGELFF.

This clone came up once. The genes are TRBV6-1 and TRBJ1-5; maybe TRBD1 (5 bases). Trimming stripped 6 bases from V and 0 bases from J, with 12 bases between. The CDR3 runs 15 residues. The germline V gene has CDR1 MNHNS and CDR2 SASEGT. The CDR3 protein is CASRGTGTSNQPQHF. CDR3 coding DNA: TGTGCCAGCAGAGGGACCGGGACTAGCAATCAGCCCCAGCATTTT.